These 18 T cell receptor beta chains were all obtained from the same sample, sequenced in a study of T cells in Graves' hyperthyroidism and ophthalmopathy. Amplified regions were TCR beta CDR3 sequences from RNA transcripts. TCR CDR3 underwent first-round RT-PCR with the HTBI primer set. Via MiXCR, TCRdb re-called the multiplex PCR reads, giving one row per CDR3 protein. The sample lists about 420,000 distinct CDR3 sequences, roughly 13% occurring once. Sequencing was done on a sample of blood. These receptors originate from a young woman with Graves' hyperthyroidism.

Many counts were recorded for this clonotype. The chain is built from TRBV19 and TRBJ2-3, with 7 bases that match TRBD1. J was trimmed by 4 bases and V by 7 bases; bases with no gene match: 11. Germline V gene sequence: CDR1 LNHDA, CDR2 SQIVND (reference sequence). The CDR3 covers 15 residues. CDR3 sequence (DNA): TGTGCCAGTAAAGACAGGGCTTTTGTCGCAGATACGCAGTATTTT. Translated: CASKDRAFVADTQYF.

This clonotype was observed many times. This chain connects TRBV29-1 to TRBJ2-7, with 10 bases matching TRBD2. There are 16 residues in the CDR3. V was clipped by 3 bases and J by 4 bases; unmatched bases: 12. Germline CDR1 and CDR2: SQVTM and ANQGSEA. The CDR3 region is CSVDILLAGGSYEQYF. The CDR3 bases are TGCAGCGTTGACATCCTGTTAGCGGGAGGATCTTACGAGCAGTACTTC.

This clonotype has more than one count but fewer than ten. V is TRBV20-1 and J is TRBJ2-3; D gene uncertain. Germline V gene sequence: CDR1 DFQATT, CDR2 SNEGSKA (reference sequence). The V end lost 7 bases, the J end lost 0 bases, and 11 bases lay between the germline ends. The CDR3 is made up of 13 amino acids. In DNA, the CDR3 is TGCAGTGTCCAGCCGACTAGCACAGATACGCAGTATTTT. Protein: CSVQPTSTDTQYF.

This clonotype came up a few times. The chain couples TRBV6-5 to TRBJ2-1; 9 bases are shared with TRBD2. V was pared by 0 bases and J by 10 bases, with 13 bases of the junction left unmatched. CDR1 MNHEY and CDR2 SVGAGI come from the germline V gene. The CDR3 runs to 17 residues. CDR3 in DNA: TGTGCCAGCAGTTACTCCAGTATTGCGGGAGGGTCGGGCGAGCAGTTCTTC. As protein: CASSYSSIAGGSGEQFF.

The V gene is TRBV9, the J gene TRBJ2-3; 10 nucleotides match TRBD2. V was clipped by 3 bases and J by 2 bases; unmatched bases: 6. CDR3 length: 16 amino acids. Germline lookup yields CDR1 SGDLS and CDR2 YYNGEE. This CDR3 is CASSATSGRATDTQYF. CDR3 bases: TGTGCCAGCAGCGCTACGAGCGGGAGGGCCACAGATACGCAGTATTTT.

This clonotype was detected ten times or more. The rearrangement joins TRBV7-9 to TRBJ2-1; D not certain. The CDR3 has 11 residues. Looked up from germline, CDR1 is SEHNR and CDR2 is FQNEAQ (reference sequence). V gave up 5 bases and J gave up 8 bases, with 7 bases separating them. The DNA for the CDR3 is TGTGCCAGCAGCCTAATGGATGAGCAGTTCTTC. This encodes CASSLMDEQFF.

This clonotype was detected ten times or more. This rearrangement joins TRBV5-4 to TRBJ1-2; no firm D call. The CDR3 length is 9 residues. Germline values: CDR1 SGHNT, CDR2 YYREEE (reference sequence). With 6 bases removed from V and 6 bases from J, the gap between germline ends came to 3 bases. The CDR3 DNA reads TGTGCCAGCACCGATGGCTACACCTTC. Protein sequence: CASTDGYTF.

This clonotype has ten or more counts. The chain is built from TRBV6-1 and TRBJ2-1; possibly TRBD1 for D (6 bases). Between the trimmed V and J ends, which lost 5 bases and 3 bases, there was a span of 11 bases. There are 14 residues in the CDR3. Germline V gives CDR1 MNHNS, CDR2 SASEGT. The CDR3 DNA follows: TGTGCCAGCAGTTCTACAGGGAACTACAATGAGCAGTTCTTC. It codes for CASSSTGNYNEQFF.

This clonotype was picked up a small number of times. The chain uses TRBV18 and TRBJ2-7, with 7 bases identical to TRBD1. Losses at the gene ends were 4 bases for V and 6 bases for J; bases not matched to a gene: 18. The CDR3 extends over 17 amino acids. Germline loops: CDR1 KGHSH, CDR2 LQKENI. CDR3 DNA: TGTGCCAGCTCACTAACCCCCGTGGCAGGGGGAAAAGGCGAGCAGTACTTC. Translated, it gives CASSLTPVAGGKGEQYF.

The chain joins TRBV28 to TRBJ2-4; 14 bases are shared with TRBD2. Germline V gene data show CDR1 as MDHEN and CDR2 as SYDVKM. The trim removed 3 bases at V and 0 bases at J, leaving 10 bases unmatched. The CDR3 length is 20 residues. CDR3 protein: CASSFPTSGRAGRAKNIQYF. Here the CDR3 DNA reads TGTGCCAGCAGTTTCCCGACTAGCGGGAGGGCCGGTCGAGCCAAAAACATTCAGTACTTC.

In this sample, this clonotype turned up many times. The chain is built from TRBV20-1 and TRBJ1-2; D call uncertain. From germline, CDR1 is DFQATT and CDR2 SNEGSKA (reference sequence). CDR3 length: 12 amino acids. Trimming took off 1 base at V and 6 bases at J, with 9 bases between the two ends. This CDR3 reads CSARAARDGYTF. The CDR3 DNA is TGCAGTGCTAGAGCCGCGAGGGATGGCTACACCTTC.

The chain recombines TRBV30 with TRBJ2-3; D uncertain. Germline values: CDR1 GTSNPN, CDR2 SVGIG (reference sequence). The CDR3 consists of 16 residues. V was clipped by 1 base and J by 0 bases, with 14 bases between them. The CDR3 region is CAWSGNSVDSTDTQYF. The DNA of the CDR3 is TGTGCCTGGAGTGGTAACTCAGTGGATAGCACAGATACGCAGTATTTT.

This clonotype appeared many times. V gene TRBV7-8 combines with J gene TRBJ2-7, with D unclear. V was cut by 0 bases and J by 2 bases, with 5 bases left in between. The CDR3 totals 13 residues. CDR1 and CDR2 from the germline V gene are SGHVS and FQNEAQ. The CDR3: CASSLASAYEQYF. The DNA for the CDR3 is TGTGCCAGCAGCTTAGCGAGCGCCTACGAGCAGTACTTC.

This clonotype was picked up many times. The chain combines TRBV24-1 with TRBJ2-1; 14 positions agree with TRBD2. Germline V gene sequence: CDR1 KGHDR, CDR2 SFDVKD. Trimming at V came to 4 bases and at J to 9 bases, leaving 10 bases not matched to a gene. The CDR3 runs to 17 residues. In nucleotides, the CDR3 is TGTGCCACCAGTGACCCCGGGACTAGCGGGAGTCGGGGTGAGCAGTTCTTC. It yields the protein CATSDPGTSGSRGEQFF.

The table lists this clonotype with a few counts. The junction and the germline gene differ at one end; a read error may be behind it. The rearrangement links TRBV27 to TRBJ1-1, with 7 bases lining up with TRBD1. The CDR3 has 16 residues. Germline CDR1 and CDR2: MNHEY and SMNVEV (reference sequence). CDR3 sequence (DNA): TGTGCCAGCAGTTTTCTCGAGGGGGCTCTGAGCACTGAAGTTTTCTTT. Protein: CASSFLEGALSTEVFF.

V is TRBV29-1 and J is TRBJ1-3, with no clear D. Trimming took 6 bases from V and 4 from J, leaving 13 bases between them. The CDR3 loop spans 13 amino acids. The germline CDR1 and CDR2 sequences are SQVTM and ANQGSEA. The CDR3: CSVQSEVGNTIYF. The CDR3 nucleotides are TGCAGCGTACAATCCGAAGTGGGAAACACCATATATTTT.

About this clonotype: As the CDR3 is not closed by the conserved phenylalanine or tryptophan, this likely results from a read error. The DNA of the CDR3 is TGTGCCATCAGTGCCGAGTGGGGGGGACCCCAAGAGACCCAGTACCTC. It specifies CAISAEWGGPQETQYL. J is TRBJ2-5 and V is TRBV10-3; 7 bases line up with TRBD2. In germline, CDR1 is ENHRY, CDR2 SYGVKD. The CDR3 is 16 amino acids. Losses at the gene ends were 4 bases for V and 1 base for J; bases not matched to a gene: 9.

This clonotype was seen ten or more times. The chain employs TRBV9 and TRBJ2-7; D is unclear. V was shortened by 4 bases and J by 3 bases, with 17 bases between the two germline ends. Germline assignment: CDR1 SGDLS and CDR2 YYNGEE. The CDR3 is 15 residues long. The chain's CDR3 is CASSPLGTINYEQYF. The CDR3 DNA sequence: TGTGCCAGCAGCCCCTTAGGCACCATTAACTACGAGCAGTACTTC. The complete variable domain, with remaining parts taken from reference TRBV9 and TRBJ2-7, reads DSGVTQTPKHLITATGQRVTLRCSPRSGDLSVYWYQQSLDQGLQFLIQYYNGEERAKGNILERFSAQQFPDLHSELNLSSLELGDSALYFCASSPLGTINYEQYFGPGTRLTVT.